The 24 T cell receptor beta chains listed next were all sequenced from one sample in a study of blood T cells in healthy people across ages. Next came a second PCR, run for 7 to 11 cycles, which used a sample-barcoded 5' primer along with a J-beta primer mix. TCRdb redid the calling of the 5' RACE reads with MiXCR, one entry per CDR3 protein. The data show 730,000 or so distinct CDR3 sequences, with around 40% seen just once and less than 25% held by the top ten. Sequenced material: blood. The receptors stem from a woman in her fifties or sixties in good health.

For this clonotype: A read error may be the cause here, since a much bigger clone is one base away. The chain recombines TRBV10-2 with TRBJ2-5; D is undetermined. CDR1 and CDR2 (germline): WSHSY, SAAADI. Between the trimmed V and J ends, which lost 6 bases and 11 bases, there was a span of 25 bases. The CDR3 is 15 amino acids. In nucleotides, the CDR3 is TGCGCCAGCAGGCCCGGCCCCAATTGGGCCAATGAGCAGTACTTC. Its translation is CASRPGPNWANEQYF.

V is TRBV7-2 and J is TRBJ2-1; a weak D match, TRBD2 (6 bases). Germline V gene sequence: CDR1 SGHTA, CDR2 FQGNSA. The length of the CDR3 is 17 residues. The V gene lost 1 base and the J gene lost 2 bases, with 15 bases spanning the gap. CDR3 region: CASSLVYGRGPYNEQFF. The CDR3 region has the DNA TGTGCCAGCAGCTTAGTCTACGGGAGAGGCCCCTACAATGAGCAGTTCTTC.

Turning to this clonotype: One end of the junction fails to match germline, which may point to a read error. This rearrangement joins TRBV7-2 to TRBJ2-5, with 9 bases that match TRBD2. Germline V gives CDR1 SGHTA, CDR2 FQGNSA. This CDR3 is 14 amino acids long. For the CDR3, the DNA is TGTGCCAGCAGTAGCGGGGGCCCTCAAGAGGCCCAGTACTTC. Protein: CASSSGGPQEAQYF.

To note about this clonotype: A much larger clone differs by one base, so this may be a read error. The chain employs TRBV29-1 and TRBJ2-1; the match to TRBD2 covers 8 bases. CDR3 size: 17 residues. Per the germline V gene, CDR1 is SQVTM and CDR2 is ANQGSEA. V dropped 2 bases and J dropped 4; count of bases not matched to a gene: 13. CDR3 protein: CSVERTLTSGTYNEQFF. The DNA for the CDR3 is TGCAGCGTTGAACGCACCCTAACTAGCGGAACATACAATGAGCAGTTCTTC.

Only a few counts were recorded for this clonotype. The rearrangement joins TRBV27 to TRBJ1-2; 9 nucleotides line up with TRBD1. CDR3 length equals 14 residues. Germline V lookup: CDR1 MNHEY, CDR2 SMNVEV (reference sequence). With 6 bases clipped from V and 3 bases from J, the junction kept 5 bases outside the gene matches. CDR3: CASRTDRGYYGYTF. CDR3 DNA sequence: TGTGCCAGCAGAACAGACAGGGGGTACTATGGCTACACCTTC.

This rearrangement joins TRBV9 to TRBJ2-3, with D possibly being TRBD2 (6 bases). V dropped 3 bases and J dropped 4 bases, with 15 bases sitting between them. The CDR3 totals 15 residues. Looked up from germline, CDR1 is SGDLS and CDR2 is YYNGEE. The CDR3 sequence: CASSGAGSPSDTQYF. In DNA form, the CDR3 reads TGTGCCAGCAGCGGCGCGGGAAGTCCCTCAGATACGCAGTATTTT.

This clonotype was found many times. This chain links TRBV6-6 with TRBJ2-7; either TRBD1 or TRBD2 may fit D (5 bases each). Trimming took off 2 bases at V and 5 bases at J, with 13 bases between the two ends. Germline CDR1 and CDR2: MNHNY and SVGAGI (reference sequence). The CDR3 sequence is 14 residues long. This CDR3 reads CASSYAGTSDEQYF. CDR3 nucleotide sequence: TGTGCCAGCAGTTACGCCGGGACGAGCGACGAGCAGTACTTC.

V is TRBV25-1 and J is TRBJ1-1; 7 positions match TRBD1. This CDR3 has 14 residues. CDR1 is MGHDK, CDR2 SYGVNS, per germline. V gave up 1 base and J gave up 5 bases; unmatched junction bases: 4. CDR3 amino acids: CASSESQGRTEAFF. CDR3 sequence (DNA): TGTGCCAGCAGTGAATCACAGGGGCGGACTGAAGCTTTCTTT.

This clonotype has a handful of counts. The chain recombines TRBV7-8 with TRBJ1-6; D ambiguous. The CDR3 is made up of 15 amino acids. The V end lost 1 base, the J end lost 9 bases, and 13 bases lay between the germline ends. Germline CDR1 is SGHVS and CDR2 is FQNEAQ. The CDR3 region has the DNA TGTGCCAGCAGCTTAGGCGGTTCGAACTTTTCACCCCTCCACTTT. Amino acid sequence: CASSLGGSNFSPLHF.

The table lists this clonotype with a few counts. The chain links TRBV15 to TRBJ2-7; a weak D match, TRBD2 (5 bases). Trimming removed 1 base from V and 2 bases from J, with 12 bases in between. CDR3 length: 15 amino acids. The germline CDR1 and CDR2 sequences are LNHNV and YYDKDF (reference sequence). This CDR3 reads CATSRGGGLTYEQYF. The CDR3 DNA follows: TGTGCCACCAGCAGAGGTGGTGGACTTACCTACGAGCAGTACTTC.

This rearrangement joins TRBV7-9 to TRBJ2-5; TRBD2 is a possible D gene (5 bases). The V gene lost 1 base and the J gene lost 7 bases, with 13 bases spanning the gap. Germline V gene lookup returns CDR1 SEHNR and CDR2 FQNEAQ (reference sequence). This CDR3 region has 14 residues. The CDR3 loop is CASSLVVGEGTQYF. Here the CDR3 DNA reads TGTGCCAGCAGCTTAGTAGTGGGTGAGGGGACCCAGTACTTC.

This clonotype was observed a few times. V is TRBV3-1 and J is TRBJ2-3, with 9 bases fitting TRBD2. Germline V gives CDR1 LGHDT, CDR2 YNNKEL (reference sequence). J was trimmed by 7 bases and V by 1 base; bases with no gene match: 9. The CDR3 loop spans 16 amino acids. The CDR3 reads CASSQGLREGLYTQYF. DNA of the CDR3: TGTGCCAGCAGCCAAGGATTGCGGGAGGGCCTATATACGCAGTATTTT.

A note on this clonotype: A much larger clone is a single base away; this may be a read error. This chain uses TRBV6-2 or TRBV6-3 with TRBJ2-7; 8 bases map to TRBD2. V gave up 6 bases and J gave up 0 bases; unmatched junction bases: 16. The length of the CDR3 is 18 residues. Germline V gene data show CDR1 as MNHEY and CDR2 as SVGEGT. DNA for the CDR3: TGTGCCAGCAGCCTACAAAGCCTCGTAGCGGGGAACTCCTACGAGCAGTACTTC. It encodes CASSLQSLVAGNSYEQYF.

This clonotype has a count of ten or more. The chain uses TRBV12-3 or TRBV12-4 and TRBJ1-2; TRBD1 might be the D (6 bases). The ends were cut back, 8 bases at V and 2 bases at J, with 9 bases in the middle. This CDR3 is 12 amino acids long. CDR3 sequence (DNA): TGTGCCAGCGCTGGACAGAACTATGGCTACACCTTC. It specifies CASAGQNYGYTF.

In its sample, this clonotype was seen many times. The V call is TRBV20-1, the J call TRBJ2-3; TRBD2 matches at 13 bases. CDR3 size: 16 residues. Germline V lookup: CDR1 DFQATT, CDR2 SNEGSKA (reference sequence). The V gene end was trimmed by 5 bases and the J gene end by 2 bases; junction bases not matched to a gene: 7. DNA of the CDR3: TGCAGTGCTCGGTCCGGGACTAGCGGGGTCACAGATACGCAGTATTTT. Encoded protein: CSARSGTSGVTDTQYF.

This clonotype occurred a few times. The chain combines TRBV10-3 with TRBJ2-3, with 12 bases aligning to TRBD2. The J segment lost 0 bases and the V segment lost 7 bases, leaving 5 bases of the junction unmatched. Per germline, CDR1 ENHRY and CDR2 SYGVKD. The CDR3 contains 16 residues. The chain's CDR3 is CAIKRLAGASTDTQYF. In DNA, the CDR3 is TGTGCCATCAAAAGACTAGCGGGGGCTAGCACAGATACGCAGTATTTT.

In its sample, this clonotype was seen a few times. The chain carries TRBV10-3 and TRBJ1-1; TRBD1 agrees at 7 bases. Per germline, CDR1 ENHRY and CDR2 SYGVKD. After removal of 0 bases from V and 2 bases from J, the junction contained 6 bases not matched to a gene. The CDR3 is 16 residues long. This chain's CDR3 is CAISESWGTANTEAFF. CDR3 nucleotide sequence: TGTGCCATCAGTGAGTCTTGGGGGACAGCTAACACTGAAGCTTTCTTT.

The chain carries TRBV4-3 and TRBJ1-2, with 8 nucleotides matching TRBD1. The germline gives CDR1 LGHNA, CDR2 YSLEER. The trim removed 0 bases at V and 4 bases at J, leaving 10 bases unmatched. CDR3 size: 17 residues. The CDR3 protein is CASSQDRAGGFLYGYTF. In nucleotides, the CDR3 is TGCGCCAGCAGCCAAGATCGGGCAGGGGGCTTCCTCTATGGCTACACCTTC.

The gene calls are TRBV18 and TRBJ2-7, with D tentatively TRBD2 (5 bases). The CDR3 loop spans 14 amino acids. Germline CDR1 and CDR2: KGHSH and LQKENI. Trimming cost V 2 bases and J 3 bases, with 11 bases left between them. As DNA, the CDR3 is TGTGCCAGCTCACCAGATGTGGGGAGCTACGAGCAGTACTTC. Translated: CASSPDVGSYEQYF.

The chain carries TRBV6-4 and TRBJ2-3, with D possibly matching TRBD2 (5 bases). This CDR3 region has 14 residues. Trimming pared 6 bases from V and 7 bases from J, leaving 17 bases between. From germline, CDR1 is MRHNA and CDR2 SNTAGT. In nucleotides, the CDR3 is TGTGCCAGCAGCCCACAGCCCGGGGTACATACGCAGTATTTT. Encoded protein: CASSPQPGVHTQYF.

The chain uses TRBV6-1 and TRBJ1-1; 7 nucleotides match TRBD1. J gave up 4 bases and V 1 base, and 6 bases lay outside the gene matches. The CDR3 loop spans 15 amino acids. CDR1 MNHNS and CDR2 SASEGT come from the germline V gene. The CDR3 sequence: CASSEGPSGGTEAFF. The DNA for the CDR3 is TGTGCCAGCAGTGAAGGACCTTCAGGGGGCACTGAAGCTTTCTTT.

The chain combines TRBV29-1 with TRBJ1-1; TRBD1 agrees at 7 bases. Germline trimming cut 5 bases from V and 5 bases from J; bases unmatched to any gene: 5. The CDR3 extends over 12 amino acids. Germline V gene sequence: CDR1 SQVTM, CDR2 ANQGSEA. CDR3 DNA: TGCAGCGTTCGACAGGGTAGGACTGAAGCTTTCTTT. Its protein product is CSVRQGRTEAFF.

This clonotype was counted between two and nine times. The V call is TRBV12-3 or TRBV12-4, the J call TRBJ2-3; 7 nucleotides line up with TRBD2. After removal of 1 base from V and 4 bases from J, the junction contained 2 bases not matched to a gene. The CDR3 is made up of 14 amino acids. The CDR3 loop is CASSLGGGSDTQYF. The CDR3 region has the DNA TGTGCCAGCAGTTTAGGGGGGGGGTCAGATACGCAGTATTTT.

The genes are TRBV10-3 and TRBJ2-5; TRBD2 is a possible D gene (6 bases). Deletions cut 0 bases from V and 11 bases from J, with 13 bases between. Looked up from germline, CDR1 is ENHRY and CDR2 is SYGVKD. The CDR3 contains 13 residues. The CDR3 is CAISESLGGVQYF. CDR3 sequence (DNA): TGTGCCATCAGTGAGTCTCTCGGGGGAGTGCAGTACTTC.